This T cell receptor (beta chain) was recorded in a study of tumour-infiltrating T cells in Burkitt lymphoma. Study at large: Productive clonality predicted overall and progression-free survival.

Libraries were prepared by immunoSEQ multiplex PCR; TCRdb keeps only in-frame clonotypes and omits some of them. This sample has approximately 5,100 clones; around 17% occur once, and the top ten carry about 13%. CDR3 length equals 14 residues. V was clipped by 7 bases and J by 0 bases; unmatched bases: 5. CDR1 and CDR2 from the germline V gene are MNHNY and SVGAGI (reference sequence). This rearrangement joins TRBV6-6 to TRBJ1-2, with 7 nucleotides matching TRBD1. Sequences were obtained from tumor tissue. The receptor was derived from a human donor with diffuse large B-cell lymphoma. Here the CDR3 DNA reads TGTGCCAGCAAATACAGGGGTTCTAACTATGGCTACACCTTC. This translates into CASKYRGSNYGYTF.